This T cell receptor beta chain was recorded in a study of human T cells and chemical hapten exposure. General observations from the study: Clustering by CDR3 similarity yielded significantly more large clusters from expanded TCRs than controls.

As to time point: patch test 2, 6 weeks after DPC sensitization. Treatment indicated: therapeutic diphenylcyclopropenone sensitization with weekly scalp DPC. Alopecia patients deemed DPC-suitable, aged 18 to 70, excluding pregnancy. MiXCR, run by TCRdb on the RACE reads, gives a single entry per CDR3 protein. This table holds approximately 89,000 distinct CDR3 sequences, 6.6% found once. Germline-derived CDR1 and CDR2 are SGHKS and YYEKEE (reference sequence). The CDR3 is 17 amino acids. Trimming at V came to 4 bases and at J to 5 bases, leaving 12 bases not matched to a gene. In its sample, this clonotype was seen many times. The antigen remains undetermined.

The chain recombines TRBV5-5 with TRBJ2-5; 12 nucleotides align to TRBD2. The sample here was whole blood, taken in connection with sensitization to the hapten diphenylcyclopropenone (DPC). This clonotype was obtained from a woman in her twenties or thirties with alopecia areata. Some clones in this sample may be carry-over from other donors' samples. The DNA of the CDR3 is TGTGCCAGCAGCCGCGGGACTAGCGGGCCTCTCGGGGAGACCCAGTACTTC. This codes for CASSRGTSGPLGETQYF.